These T cell receptor beta chains were read from a single sample in a study of cytomegalovirus exposure and HLA in healthy donors. The method was immunoSEQ multiplex PCR; TCRdb's version includes in-frame clones alone and lacks a portion of them. The table has around 80,000 clones, over 70% seen once. The sequenced sample consisted of PBMCs. The receptors were gathered from a man aged 35 to 55 in good health and CMV-seropositive. Both conserved end residues are part of each CDR3. The order of the fields is clone size, V gene, D gene, J gene, CDR3 DNA, CDR3 protein. A D gene is named only where the DNA matches it firmly. The size of a clone is reported for some rows only, either as once, few or many, or as a class for expanded clones.

-	TRBV6-1	-	TRBJ1-2	TGTGCCAGCAGTGAGACAGTAGAAGATGGCTACACCTTC	CASSETVEDGYTF
-	TRBV28	-	TRBJ2-7	TGTGCCAGCAGTTTACGGTACGAGCAGTACTTC	CASSLRYEQYF
once	TRBV29-1	TRBD1	TRBJ2-5	TGCAGCGTCACCACAGGGGTGTTAGAGACCCAGTACTTC	CSVTTGVLETQYF
-	TRBV4-1	-	TRBJ1-3	TGCGCCAGCAGCCTTACCACCGAGGTGTCTGGAAACACCATATATTTT	CASSLTTEVSGNTIYF
-	TRBV30	TRBD2	TRBJ2-2	TGTGCCTGGAGTGGGGGGGGGAGACCGGGCACCGGGGAGCTGTTTTTT	CAWSGGGRPGTGELFF
-	TRBV30	TRBD2	TRBJ2-7	TGTGCCTCCAGACTAGCGGTCTCCTACGAGCAGTACTTC	CASRLAVSYEQYF
-	TRBV25-1	TRBD2	TRBJ2-3	TGTGCCAGCAATTTGGGGGGGGGATCGACGGGAGATACGCAGTATTTT	CASNLGGGSTGDTQYF
-	TRBV7-9	TRBD1	TRBJ2-7	TGTGCCAGCAGCAAGACAGGGGACGAGCAGTACTTC	CASSKTGDEQYF
-	TRBV10-3	-	TRBJ1-2	TGTGCCATCAGTATCCCGGGACACAGGGAGGGCTATGGCTACACCTTC	CAISIPGHREGYGYTF
-	TRBV5-6	-	TRBJ2-5	TGTGCCAGCAGCTTGGTCGCGGCAGTCCAAGAGACCCAGTACTTC	CASSLVAAVQETQYF
-	TRBV6-5	TRBD1	TRBJ1-2	TGTGCCAGCAGACCGGACAGGGGATACCACACCTTC	CASRPDRGYHTF
few	TRBV28	TRBD1	TRBJ1-2	TGTGCCAGCAGCGACAGGGAAGAAGGCTACACCTTC	CASSDREEGYTF
-	TRBV28	TRBD1	TRBJ1-5	TGTGCCAGCAGTCCTTCCTCCCACAGGGGAACCCAGCATTTT	CASSPSSHRGTQHF
-	TRBV28	-	TRBJ1-2	TGTGCCAGCACCGGGGAGGAACCCAACAGAGGCTACACCTTC	CASTGEEPNRGYTF
once	TRBV5-4	-	TRBJ2-5	TGTGCCAGCAGCTTGGTTTTGGGGGCTGGGGGTGAGACCCAGTACTTC	CASSLVLGAGGETQYF
-	TRBV28	-	TRBJ1-5	TGTGCCAGCAGTCTTGGGGCCGGGACTCCCAGCAATCAGCCCCAGCATTTT	CASSLGAGTPSNQPQHF
-	TRBV9	TRBD2	TRBJ2-5	TGTGCCAGCAGCGGTTCTAGCGGGGGGCCCTCGGAGACCCAGTACTTC	CASSGSSGGPSETQYF
-	TRBV7-2	-	TRBJ1-5	TGTGCCAGCAGCCTTACAGGGTCCGCCAATCAGCCCCAGCATTTT	CASSLTGSANQPQHF
-	TRBV5-6	-	TRBJ2-3	TGTGCCAGCAGCACAGACAGAGCAGATACGCAGTATTTT	CASSTDRADTQYF
-	TRBV5-6	TRBD2	TRBJ2-3	TGTGCCAGCAGCTTCAGGCTAGCGGGGACGCTCACAGATACGCAGTATTTT	CASSFRLAGTLTDTQYF
-	TRBV6-5	-	TRBJ1-2	TGTGCCAGCGGCCCTCCATCTAACTATGGCTACACCTTC	CASGPPSNYGYTF
-	TRBV5-4	TRBD1	TRBJ2-3	TGTGCCAGCAGCCTCGGACAGGGAACCACAGATACGCAGTATTTT	CASSLGQGTTDTQYF
-	TRBV10-2	-	TRBJ1-6	TGCGCCAGCAGCACAAGCAGGGATGTGAATTCACCCCTCCACTTT	CASSTSRDVNSPLHF
few	TRBV7-2	-	TRBJ1-2	TGTGCCAGCAGCCTACAAGCAGGGGAGATGTATGGCTACACCTTC	CASSLQAGEMYGYTF
-	TRBV5-1	-	TRBJ2-1	TGCGCCAGCAGCTTGGAAGGGGGTTTTAACTACAATGAGCAGTTCTTC	CASSLEGGFNYNEQFF
-	TRBV19	TRBD1	TRBJ2-5	TGTGCCAGTAACACCGGGACAGCCCCCCAAGAGACCCAGTACTTC	CASNTGTAPQETQYF
-	TRBV7-6	TRBD1	TRBJ2-3	TGTGCCAGCAGCGAGGACAGGAGAGATACGCAGTATTTT	CASSEDRRDTQYF
few	TRBV2	-	TRBJ2-7	TGTGCCAGCGCTTCAGGGGCCCCAGGGTCCTACGAGCAGTACTTC	CASASGAPGSYEQYF
-	TRBV11-2	TRBD2	TRBJ2-1	TGTGCCAGCAGCTTAGATCTAGCGGGGGAGCAGTTCTTC	CASSLDLAGEQFF
-	TRBV5-1	TRBD2	TRBJ2-2	TGCGCCAGCAGCCCGAACAGCGGGGGGCTATACACCGGGGAGCTGTTTTTT	CASSPNSGGLYTGELFF
-	TRBV5-1	-	TRBJ2-2	TGCGCCAGCAGCGAGCGTGCGGGATCGAACACCGGGGAGCTGTTTTTT	CASSERAGSNTGELFF
-	TRBV4-3	TRBD2	TRBJ2-3	TGCGCCAGCAGCCAAGTAACAGCGGGGGATTCTAGCACAGATACGCAGTATTTT	CASSQVTAGDSSTDTQYF
few	TRBV4-3	TRBD1	TRBJ1-5	TGCGCCAGCAGCCAAGATCTCGGGACAGGGGGTCAGCCCCAGCATTTT	CASSQDLGTGGQPQHF
-	TRBV6-5	TRBD2	TRBJ2-7	TGTGCCAGCAGCCGTCGTAGCGGGAGCGCCGAGCAGTACTTC	CASSRRSGSAEQYF
once	TRBV5-6	-	TRBJ2-7	TGTGCCAGCAGCCTGCTTCGGGGTAGCAACGAGCAGTACTTC	CASSLLRGSNEQYF
-	TRBV7-6	-	TRBJ2-1	TGTGCCAGCAGCCCATCCTCTTCGGGTGAGCAGTTCTTC	CASSPSSSGEQFF
-	TRBV27	TRBD2	TRBJ2-4	TGTGCCAGCAGTTTGTTAGTCGGGGGGTCGGTCAATATCTGGTACTTC	CASSLLVGGSVNIWYF
-	TRBV5-6	TRBD2	TRBJ2-3	TGTGCCAGCAGCTTTACAAACAGCGGGGGCGGAGGTACGCAGTATTTT	CASSFTNSGGGGTQYF
once	TRBV5-4	-	TRBJ2-7	TGTGCCAGCAGCAAGACAGGTCTAACCTACGAGCAGTACTTC	CASSKTGLTYEQYF
few	TRBV6-5	TRBD1	TRBJ1-5	TGTGCCAGCACCCCAACCGGACAGGGCAATCAGCCCCAGCATTTT	CASTPTGQGNQPQHF
-	TRBV11-2	TRBD1	TRBJ1-2	TGTGCCAGCAGCTCGAACACTAACAGGGGTACGCATGGCTACACCTTC	CASSSNTNRGTHGYTF
few	TRBV6-5	TRBD1	TRBJ1-2	TGTGCCAGCAATCGGGCAACAGGGGAAGGCTACACCTTC	CASNRATGEGYTF
-	TRBV11-2	-	TRBJ2-2	TGTGCCAGCAGCCCAAGACAGTTCACCGGGGAGCTGTTTTTT	CASSPRQFTGELFF
-	TRBV5-1	TRBD2	TRBJ2-7	TGCGCCAGCTTTCGAGCGGGAGCCTACGAGCAGTACTTC	CASFRAGAYEQYF
-	TRBV25-1	-	TRBJ2-3	TGTGCCAGCACCCCTCGCCGGGGTAGAGTGACAGATACGCAGTATTTT	CASTPRRGRVTDTQYF
once	TRBV7-9	-	TRBJ1-2	TGTGCCAGCAGCCCAGGACAGTATGGCTACACCTTC	CASSPGQYGYTF
-	TRBV10-2	TRBD1	TRBJ1-1	TGCGCCAGTACGACAGGGGGGAACACTGAAGCTTTCTTT	CASTTGGNTEAFF
few	TRBV7-2	-	TRBJ1-5	TGTGCCAGCAGCATCAGGGGCGATCAGCCCCAGCATTTT	CASSIRGDQPQHF
-	TRBV30	TRBD2	TRBJ2-3	TGTGCCTGGAGGCTCGATGGGACTAGCGGGACCCCAGATACGCAGTATTTT	CAWRLDGTSGTPDTQYF
-	TRBV7-8	-	TRBJ1-2	TGTGCCAGCAGCTCCACCGGGGTAACCTATGGCTACACCTTC	CASSSTGVTYGYTF
-	TRBV4-2	-	TRBJ1-1	TGTGCCAGCAACAGGGACACTGAAGCTTTCTTT	CASNRDTEAFF
-	TRBV5-1	TRBD1	TRBJ1-2	TGCGCCAGCAGCTCCGGGGACAGGGATTTGGGGAGCTACACCTTC	CASSSGDRDLGSYTF
-	TRBV5-8	-	TRBJ2-3	TGTGCCAGCAGCTTGGTCAGGGGCACAGATACGCAGTATTTT	CASSLVRGTDTQYF
-	TRBV7-2	TRBD2	TRBJ2-7	TGTGCCAGCAGCTTAGTAGCGGGAGTCAGGGAGCAGTACTTC	CASSLVAGVREQYF
-	TRBV27	-	TRBJ2-3	TGTGCCAGCAGTGGCGGCTCCGAAATAGATACGCAGTATTTT	CASSGGSEIDTQYF
-	TRBV5-1	TRBD1	TRBJ2-2	TGCGCCAGCAGCCCCCGGGACAGGGGGGGCACCGGGGAGCTGTTTTTT	CASSPRDRGGTGELFF
-	TRBV5-4	TRBD1	TRBJ2-7	TGTGCCAGCAGCTCACGGGACAGTTTATCCTACGAGCAGTACTTC	CASSSRDSLSYEQYF